These 13 T cell receptor beta chains were sequenced from one sample in a study of cytomegalovirus exposure and HLA in healthy donors. Primers for the PCR totalled 60 Vbeta and 13 Jbeta. Sequencing was performed with immunoSEQ multiplex PCR; in TCRdb, only in-frame clones are kept and a portion is missing. The table has around 100,000 clones, roughly 80% seen once. The sequencing sample was made of PBMCs. The receptors come from a man aged 30 to 39 in good health and CMV-seropositive.

The CDR3 region has the DNA TGTGCCAGCAGTCGCCCGACGGCTAGCGACTACCAGTTCTTC. The encoded protein is CASSRPTASDYQFF. The rearrangement joins TRBV6-1 to TRBJ2-1, with D possibly being TRBD2 (6 bases). CDR1 and CDR2 from the germline V gene are MNHNS and SASEGT. V gave up 5 bases and J gave up 13 bases, with 21 bases separating them. The CDR3 runs 14 residues.

There are a few counts of this clone. The chain has TRBV7-3 and TRBJ2-1; a possible D gene is TRBD1 (5 bases). The CDR3 is 14 amino acids. Deletions cut 2 bases from V and 0 bases from J, with 5 bases between. The germline gives CDR1 SGHTA, CDR2 FQGTGA. The CDR3 sequence: CASSLDSSYNEQFF. The CDR3 DNA follows: TGTGCCAGCAGCTTAGACAGCTCCTACAATGAGCAGTTCTTC.

The J gene is TRBJ1-1, the V gene TRBV19, with 7 bases lining up with TRBD1. The CDR3 consists of 15 residues. From germline, CDR1 is LNHDA and CDR2 SQIVND (reference sequence). V was pared by 5 bases and J by 1 base, with 7 bases of the junction left unmatched. CDR3 region: CASSRSGGGNTEAFF. The CDR3 bases are TGTGCCAGTAGTCGGTCAGGGGGAGGGAACACTGAAGCTTTCTTT.

The V and J genes are TRBV7-9 and TRBJ2-3; possibly TRBD1 for D (5 bases). Germline-derived CDR1 and CDR2 are SEHNR and FQNEAQ (reference sequence). The CDR3 contains 17 residues. V shed 3 bases and J shed 1 base, with 17 bases lying between them. CDR3 sequence: CASSLQFRTLRTDTQYF. CDR3 bases: TGTGCCAGCAGCTTGCAATTCCGGACACTCCGCACAGATACGCAGTATTTT.

This CDR3 is CASKVRELFF. CDR3 DNA sequence: TGCGCCAGCAAGGTGCGGGAACTGTTTTTT. The V and J genes are TRBV10-1 and TRBJ1-4; no definite D call. The CDR3 has 10 residues. Germline-derived CDR1 and CDR2 are WNHNN and SYGVQD (reference sequence). V was pared by 7 bases and J by 12 bases, with 9 bases between.

This clone was found once. J is TRBJ2-1 and V is TRBV5-1; tentative D call: TRBD1 (6 bases). Germline CDR1 is SGHRS and CDR2 is YFSETQ. V was clipped by 4 bases and J by 7 bases, with 12 bases between them. This CDR3 has 13 residues. CDR3 protein: CASSPQGQNEQFF. The CDR3 DNA follows: TGCGCCAGCAGCCCCCAAGGACAGAATGAGCAGTTCTTC.

The CDR3 nucleotides are TGTGCCAGCTCACCACCCGGGTCTTACACCGGGGAGCTGTTTTTT. This sequence encodes CASSPPGSYTGELFF. This rearrangement joins TRBV18 to TRBJ2-2; no definite D call. CDR1 and CDR2 (germline): KGHSH, LQKENI. The V and J ends lost 0 bases and 3 bases respectively, with 8 bases between them. The CDR3 extends over 15 amino acids.

The rearrangement uses TRBV9 and TRBJ2-6, with D uncertain. V was pared by 0 bases and J by 0 bases, with 13 bases between. In germline, CDR1 is SGDLS, CDR2 YYNGEE. The CDR3 is 18 amino acids. This CDR3 reads CASSVDGRSGSGANVLTF. Here the CDR3 DNA reads TGTGCCAGCAGCGTAGATGGCAGATCAGGCTCTGGGGCCAACGTCCTGACTTTC.

The rearrangement joins TRBV6-6 to TRBJ1-4, with TRBD1 as a possible D gene (6 bases). The CDR3 totals 14 residues. The germline gives CDR1 MNHNY, CDR2 SVGAGI (reference sequence). V was trimmed by 8 bases and J by 2 bases, leaving 12 bases between them. CDR3 sequence: CASADRQTNEKLFF. As DNA, the CDR3 is TGTGCCAGCGCGGACAGACAGACTAATGAAAAACTGTTTTTT.

This clone has just one count. The V gene is TRBV28, the J gene TRBJ1-6, with 9 nucleotides matching TRBD1. The length of the CDR3 is 14 residues. The junction had 5 bases not matched to a gene; V was cut back by 5 bases and J by 9 bases. The germline gives CDR1 MDHEN, CDR2 SYDVKM. The CDR3 DNA sequence: TGTGCCAGCAGTAAACAGGGGGCAAGTTCACCCCTCCACTTT. This encodes CASSKQGASSPLHF.

The rearrangement links TRBV2 to TRBJ2-7, with 7 bases fitting TRBD1. CDR1 and CDR2 from the germline V gene are SNHLY and FYNNEI. V lost 6 bases to trimming and J lost 4 bases; unmatched junction nucleotides: 3. The CDR3 contains 12 residues. Here the CDR3 reads CASRDRAYEQYF. The CDR3 nucleotides are TGTGCCAGCAGAGACAGGGCTTACGAGCAGTACTTC.

The chain has TRBV5-1 and TRBJ1-1, with a possible D match to TRBD1 (5 bases). The length of the CDR3 is 13 residues. The germline CDR1 and CDR2 sequences are SGHRS and YFSETQ. Trimming left V 5 bases short and J 5 bases short, with 13 bases between. The DNA for the CDR3 is TGCGCCAGCAGATCCCAGGGAAAGACTGAAGCTTTCTTT. As protein: CASRSQGKTEAFF.

The genes are TRBV5-1 and TRBJ1-3; possibly TRBD1 for D (5 bases). Trimming pared 4 bases from V and 0 bases from J, leaving 11 bases between. This CDR3 spans 15 amino acids. The germline CDR1 and CDR2 sequences are SGHRS and YFSETQ. The CDR3 loop reads CASSLGPSSGNTIYF. The DNA of the CDR3 is TGCGCCAGCAGCCTGGGGCCGTCCTCTGGAAACACCATATATTTT.